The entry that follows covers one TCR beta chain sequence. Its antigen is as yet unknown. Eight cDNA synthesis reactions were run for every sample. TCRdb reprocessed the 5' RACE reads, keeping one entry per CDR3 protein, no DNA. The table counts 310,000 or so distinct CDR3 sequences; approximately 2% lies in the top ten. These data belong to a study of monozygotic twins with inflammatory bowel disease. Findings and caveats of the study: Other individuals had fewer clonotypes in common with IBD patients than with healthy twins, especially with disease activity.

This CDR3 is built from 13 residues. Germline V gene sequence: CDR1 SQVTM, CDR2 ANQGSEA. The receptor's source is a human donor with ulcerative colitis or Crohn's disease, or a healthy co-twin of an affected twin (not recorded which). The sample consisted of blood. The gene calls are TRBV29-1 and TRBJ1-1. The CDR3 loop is CSVERVMNTEAFF.